A selection of T cell receptor beta chains follows, all from one sample in a study of CD8+CD57+ T cells in acquired aplastic anemia. TCRdb re-called the reads with MiXCR, one entry per CDR3 protein. The sample has about 180,000 distinct CDR3 sequences; roughly 48% are singletons. The specimen sequenced was sorted CD4+, CD8+, or CD8+CD57+ T cells (not recorded which) from PBMCs. The receptors come from a human donor with aplastic anemia. Each CDR3 is given with its conserved first and last residue. A D gene is named only where the DNA matches it firmly. A clone size is listed for some rows: how often the clone was seen (once, few, many), or a class if it is expanded.

clone size: NA; D gene: NA; J gene: TRBJ2-3; V gene: TRBV20-1; CDR3 DNA: TGCAGTGCCCGCTTTCGGGCCGAAGATACGCAGTATTTT; CDR3 protein: CSARFRAEDTQYF
clone size: once; D gene: TRBD2; J gene: TRBJ2-3; V gene: TRBV4-3; CDR3 DNA: TGCAGCGTTGAAAAAGCGGGGATGTATGCAGATACGCAGTATTTT; CDR3 protein: CSVEKAGMYADTQYF
clone size: few; D gene: NA; J gene: TRBJ2-1; V gene: TRBV25-1; CDR3 DNA: TGTGCCTACGAACTAGGGGTCTTCGGGAATGAGCAGTTCTTC; CDR3 protein: CAYELGVFGNEQFF
clone size: many; D gene: NA; J gene: TRBJ1-3; V gene: TRBV5-1; CDR3 DNA: TGCGCCAGCAGCTTGGTGGGGGGCGACAGAAACACCATATATTTT; CDR3 protein: CASSLVGGDRNTIYF
clone size: few; D gene: NA; J gene: TRBJ1-5; V gene: TRBV10-1; CDR3 DNA: TGCGCCAGCAGTGAGTCTATGACAGCCGATCGCAATCAGCCCCAGCATTTT; CDR3 protein: CASSESMTADRNQPQHF
clone size: NA; D gene: NA; J gene: TRBJ2-1; V gene: TRBV12-5; CDR3 DNA: TGTGCTAGTGGTTTGCAATCCTCCTGGCAGCTTCACAATGAGCAGTTCTTC; CDR3 protein: CASGLQSSWQLHNEQFF
clone size: NA; D gene: NA; J gene: TRBJ2-3; V gene: TRBV6-4; CDR3 DNA: TGTGCCAGCAGTGCGCGGAGCACAGATACGCAGTATTTT; CDR3 protein: CASSARSTDTQYF
clone size: NA; D gene: TRBD1; J gene: TRBJ2-3; V gene: TRBV24-1; CDR3 DNA: TGTGCCACCAGTGATTTGGGACAGGGGGACTCAGATACGCAGTATTTT; CDR3 protein: CATSDLGQGDSDTQYF
clone size: many; D gene: TRBD2; J gene: TRBJ2-3; V gene: TRBV7-9; CDR3 DNA: TGTGCCAGCAGCTTGGCGACCGGGAGGACAGATACGCAGTATTTT; CDR3 protein: CASSLATGRTDTQYF
clone size: NA; D gene: NA; J gene: TRBJ2-3; V gene: TRBV2; CDR3 DNA: TGTGCCAGCAGCGGAGGGGTCAGCACAGATACGCAGTATTTT; CDR3 protein: CASSGGVSTDTQYF
clone size: once; D gene: NA; J gene: TRBJ1-4; V gene: TRBV19; CDR3 DNA: TGTGCCAGTAGCCGTGGACGGGGGGTTTTGGAAAAACTGTTTTTT; CDR3 protein: CASSRGRGVLEKLFF
clone size: many; D gene: TRBD1; J gene: TRBJ2-1; V gene: TRBV7-2; CDR3 DNA: TGTGCCAGCAGCAAAACCGGGACAGGGGGGATGCAGTTCTTC; CDR3 protein: CASSKTGTGGMQFF
clone size: many; D gene: NA; J gene: TRBJ1-3; V gene: TRBV15; CDR3 DNA: TGTGCCACCAGCGCGCCATCTGGAAACACCATATATTTT; CDR3 protein: CATSAPSGNTIYF
clone size: few; D gene: NA; J gene: TRBJ2-1; V gene: TRBV10-3; CDR3 DNA: TGTGCCATCAGCGGAGACAGTTATGAGCAGTTCTTC; CDR3 protein: CAISGDSYEQFF
clone size: many; D gene: NA; J gene: TRBJ2-7; V gene: TRBV10-2; CDR3 DNA: TGCGCCAGCAGTGCTTGGACAGCAGCCTACGAGCAGTACTTC; CDR3 protein: CASSAWTAAYEQYF
clone size: few; D gene: NA; J gene: TRBJ2-1; V gene: TRBV7-6; CDR3 DNA: TGTGCCAGCAGCCAGAGTCGCTATGAGCAGTTCTTC; CDR3 protein: CASSQSRYEQFF
clone size: many; D gene: NA; J gene: TRBJ2-5; V gene: TRBV5-1; CDR3 DNA: TGCGCCAGCAGCTTGGCCCCGACAGGTCCAGAGACCCAGTACTTC; CDR3 protein: CASSLAPTGPETQYF
clone size: many; D gene: TRBD1; J gene: TRBJ1-6; V gene: TRBV6-1; CDR3 DNA: TGTGCCAGCCCGGAGCAGGGGGACAATTCACCCCTCCACTTT; CDR3 protein: CASPEQGDNSPLHF
clone size: many; D gene: NA; J gene: TRBJ2-1; V gene: TRBV10-3; CDR3 DNA: TGTGCCATCAGTGTTTACAATGAGCAGTTCTTC; CDR3 protein: CAISVYNEQFF
clone size: many; D gene: NA; J gene: TRBJ1-1; V gene: TRBV12-3/TRBV12-4; CDR3 DNA: TGTGCCAGCAGCCCCGGGACGGTGAAGGCTGAAGCTTTCTTT; CDR3 protein: CASSPGTVKAEAFF
clone size: many; D gene: NA; J gene: TRBJ2-7; V gene: TRBV6-1; CDR3 DNA: TGTGCCAGCAGGGACGGGACGTTCGTTTACGAGCAGTACTTC; CDR3 protein: CASRDGTFVYEQYF
clone size: many; D gene: TRBD1; J gene: TRBJ2-7; V gene: TRBV5-1; CDR3 DNA: TGCGCCAGCAGCCTGTCAGGACAGGGCTACGAGCAGTACTTC; CDR3 protein: CASSLSGQGYEQYF
clone size: many; D gene: NA; J gene: TRBJ2-1; V gene: TRBV2; CDR3 DNA: TGTGCCAGCAGTGATGGGTTGAGGGGTCAGACAATACCCGATGAGCAGTTCTTC; CDR3 protein: CASSDGLRGQTIPDEQFF
clone size: NA; D gene: NA; J gene: TRBJ1-2; V gene: TRBV3-1; CDR3 DNA: TGTGCCAGCAGCCAAGGGAGGGGCAGCTATGGCTACACCTTC; CDR3 protein: CASSQGRGSYGYTF
clone size: many; D gene: TRBD1; J gene: TRBJ2-2; V gene: TRBV10-3; CDR3 DNA: TGTGCCATCAGGGGACAGGCGAACACCGGGGAGCTGTTTTTT; CDR3 protein: CAIRGQANTGELFF
clone size: NA; D gene: TRBD2; J gene: TRBJ2-7; V gene: TRBV2; CDR3 DNA: TGTGCCAGCAGGACCCCGACACTAGCGGACCACTACGAGCAGTACTTC; CDR3 protein: CASRTPTLADHYEQYF
clone size: NA; D gene: NA; J gene: TRBJ2-3; V gene: TRBV14; CDR3 DNA: TGTGCCAGCAGCCTGTACGATACGCAGTATTTT; CDR3 protein: CASSLYDTQYF
clone size: NA; D gene: NA; J gene: TRBJ1-5; V gene: TRBV10-3; CDR3 DNA: TGTGCCATCAGCCCAACAGGGATATGGAATCAGCCCCAGCATTTT; CDR3 protein: CAISPTGIWNQPQHF
clone size: NA; D gene: TRBD1; J gene: TRBJ1-3; V gene: TRBV10-3; CDR3 DNA: TGTGCCATCGAGACAGGGAGCCGGGACAGTCTTCCCATATATTTT; CDR3 protein: CAIETGSRDSLPIYF
clone size: many; D gene: NA; J gene: TRBJ1-6; V gene: TRBV5-4; CDR3 DNA: TGTGCCAGCCGGAAGGAGAATAATTCACCCCTCCACTTT; CDR3 protein: CASRKENNSPLHF
clone size: many; D gene: TRBD1; J gene: TRBJ2-7; V gene: TRBV6-5; CDR3 DNA: TGTGCCAGCAGTTCGACAGGGCCCGAGCAGTACTTC; CDR3 protein: CASSSTGPEQYF
clone size: NA; D gene: TRBD1; J gene: TRBJ2-6; V gene: TRBV25-1; CDR3 DNA: TGTGCCAGCCGGGCGGACAGGGAGACTGGGGCCAACGTCCTGACTTTC; CDR3 protein: CASRADRETGANVLTF
clone size: few; D gene: NA; J gene: TRBJ1-5; V gene: TRBV4-3; CDR3 DNA: TGCGCCAGCAGCCAAGATGGGGGGGCCAATCAGCCCCAGCATTTT; CDR3 protein: CASSQDGGANQPQHF
clone size: few; D gene: NA; J gene: TRBJ1-4; V gene: TRBV28; CDR3 DNA: TGTGCCAGCAGCAGGGACGGCGATAATGAAAAACTGTTTTTT; CDR3 protein: CASSRDGDNEKLFF
clone size: many; D gene: NA; J gene: TRBJ1-5; V gene: TRBV2; CDR3 DNA: TGTGCCAGCAAGTTGTTTCAGGGAAATCAGCCCCAGCATTTT; CDR3 protein: CASKLFQGNQPQHF